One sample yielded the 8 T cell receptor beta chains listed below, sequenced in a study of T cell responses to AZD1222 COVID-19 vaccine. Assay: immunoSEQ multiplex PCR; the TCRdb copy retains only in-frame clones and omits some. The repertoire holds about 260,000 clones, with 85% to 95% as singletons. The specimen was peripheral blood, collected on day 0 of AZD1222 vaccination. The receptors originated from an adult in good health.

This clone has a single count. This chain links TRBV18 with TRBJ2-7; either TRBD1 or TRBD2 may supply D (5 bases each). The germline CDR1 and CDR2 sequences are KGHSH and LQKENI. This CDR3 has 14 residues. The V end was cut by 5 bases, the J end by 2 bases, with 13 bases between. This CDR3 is CASSTAGTAYEQYF. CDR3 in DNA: TGTGCCAGCTCAACAGCCGGGACGGCCTACGAGCAGTACTTC. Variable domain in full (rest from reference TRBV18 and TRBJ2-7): NAGVMQNPRHLVRRRGQEARLRCSPMKGHSHVYWYRQLPEEGLKFMVYLQKENIIDESGMPKERFSAEFPKEGPSILRIQQVVRGDSAAYFCASSTAGTAYEQYFGPGTRLTVT.

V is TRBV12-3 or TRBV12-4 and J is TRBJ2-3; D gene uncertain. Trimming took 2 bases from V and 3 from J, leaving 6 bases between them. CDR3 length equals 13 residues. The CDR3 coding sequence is TGTGCCAGCAGTTTATTGATAACAGATACGCAGTATTTT. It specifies CASSLLITDTQYF.

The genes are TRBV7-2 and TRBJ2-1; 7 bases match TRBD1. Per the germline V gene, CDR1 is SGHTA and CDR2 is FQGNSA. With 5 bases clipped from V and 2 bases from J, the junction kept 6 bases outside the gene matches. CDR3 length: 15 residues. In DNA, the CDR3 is TGTGCCAGCAGCCGGACAGGTGAAACCTACAATGAGCAGTTCTTC. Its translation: CASSRTGETYNEQFF.

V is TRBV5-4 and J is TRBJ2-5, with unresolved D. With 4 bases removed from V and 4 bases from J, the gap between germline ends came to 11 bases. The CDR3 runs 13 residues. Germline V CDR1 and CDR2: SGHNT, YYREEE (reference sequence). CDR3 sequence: CASSLFRRETQYF. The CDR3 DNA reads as TGTGCCAGCAGCCTATTTAGAAGAGAGACCCAGTACTTC.

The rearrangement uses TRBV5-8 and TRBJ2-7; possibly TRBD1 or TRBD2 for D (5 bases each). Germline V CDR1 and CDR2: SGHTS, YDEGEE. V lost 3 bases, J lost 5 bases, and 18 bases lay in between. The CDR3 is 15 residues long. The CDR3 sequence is CASSWLGGPPNEQYF. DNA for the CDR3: TGTGCCAGCAGCTGGCTTGGGGGTCCTCCTAACGAGCAGTACTTC. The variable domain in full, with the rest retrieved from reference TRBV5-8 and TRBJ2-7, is EAGVTQSPTHLIKTRGQQATLRCSPISGHTSVYWYQQALGLGLQFLLWYDEGEERNRGNFPPRFSGRQFPNYSSELNVNALELEDSALYLCASSWLGGPPNEQYFGPGTRLTVT.

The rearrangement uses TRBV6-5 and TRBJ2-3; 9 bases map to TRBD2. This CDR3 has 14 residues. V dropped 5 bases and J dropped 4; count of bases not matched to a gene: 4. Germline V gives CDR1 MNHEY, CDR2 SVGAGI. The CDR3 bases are TGTGCCAGCAGTCTTAGCGGGAGCCCAGATACGCAGTATTTT. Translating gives CASSLSGSPDTQYF.

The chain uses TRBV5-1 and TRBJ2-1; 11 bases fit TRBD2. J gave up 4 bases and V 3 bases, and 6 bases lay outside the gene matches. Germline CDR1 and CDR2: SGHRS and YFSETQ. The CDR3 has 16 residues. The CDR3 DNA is TGCGCCAGCAGCTCAGTAGCGGGAGGGGGATACAATGAGCAGTTCTTC. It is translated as CASSSVAGGGYNEQFF.

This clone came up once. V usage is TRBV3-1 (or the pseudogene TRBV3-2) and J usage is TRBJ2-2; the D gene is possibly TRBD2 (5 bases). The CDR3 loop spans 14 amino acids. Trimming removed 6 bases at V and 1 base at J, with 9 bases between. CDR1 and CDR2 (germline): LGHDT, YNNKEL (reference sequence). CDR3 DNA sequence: TGTGCCAGCAGGGCCCGGGAGAACACCGGGGAGCTGTTTTTT. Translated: CASRARENTGELFF.